Listed below are T cell receptor beta chains from one sample, sequenced in a study of blood T cells in healthy people across ages. TCRdb independently ran MiXCR on the 5' RACE reads; one entry per CDR3 protein. The sample has 380,000 or so distinct CDR3 sequences, 45% to 65% seen once. Sequencing was done on a sample of blood. These receptors all come from a man aged 55 to 70 in good health. Both conserved end residues are part of each CDR3. A D gene is named only where the DNA matches it firmly. The listing skips clone size in some rows; elsewhere it reads once, few, many or a size class.

CDR3aa | CDR3nt | v_gene | abundance | d_gene | j_gene
CAPWGELGGYTF | TGTGCCCCCTGGGGTGAATTGGGAGGCTACACCTTC | TRBV6-5 | . | . | TRBJ1-2
CASEDSGQGIYEQYF | TGTGCCAGCGAGGACTCGGGACAGGGAATATACGAGCAGTACTTC | TRBV28 | few | TRBD1 | TRBJ2-7
CATSDPGRGARNTQYF | TGTGCCACCAGTGACCCCGGGAGGGGGGCACGGAATACGCAGTATTTT | TRBV24-1 | few | TRBD2 | TRBJ2-3
CASGAGGPYNEQFF | TGTGCCAGCGGGGCGGGAGGACCCTACAATGAGCAGTTCTTC | TRBV7-2 | . | TRBD2 | TRBJ2-1
CSATRLTNYEQYF | TGCAGTGCCACCAGACTGACGAACTACGAGCAGTACTTC | TRBV20-1 | few | . | TRBJ2-7
CSASVGGTASPLHF | TGCAGTGCTAGCGTGGGCGGCACGGCTTCACCCCTCCACTTT | TRBV20-1 | . | . | TRBJ1-6
CASSFEDTFIYGYTF | TGTGCCAGCAGCTTTGAGGACACTTTTATCTATGGCTACACCTTC | TRBV7-9 | . | . | TRBJ1-2
CASRRTGHDIEKLFF | TGCGCCAGCCGCCGGACAGGGCACGATATTGAAAAACTGTTTTTT | TRBV5-1 | few | TRBD1 | TRBJ1-4
CASSLRGGQGSYEQYF | TGTGCCAGCAGCCTACGTGGGGGACAGGGGTCCTACGAGCAGTACTTC | TRBV6-6 | . | TRBD1 | TRBJ2-7
CSARPVDLAKNIQYF | TGCAGTGCTAGACCCGTAGACCTAGCCAAAAACATTCAGTACTTC | TRBV20-1 | . | . | TRBJ2-4
CASSLTDRAGANVLTF | TGTGCCAGCAGCTTAACGGACAGGGCTGGGGCCAACGTCCTGACTTTC | TRBV7-6 | . | TRBD1 | TRBJ2-6
CASSLVPGLAGGNEQFF | TGTGCCAGCAGCTTAGTCCCGGGACTAGCGGGGGGTAATGAGCAGTTCTTC | TRBV11-2 | . | TRBD2 | TRBJ2-1
CASNSGRSGSGSYNEQFF | TGTGCCAGCAATAGCGGGAGATCTGGGTCTGGCTCCTACAATGAGCAGTTCTTC | TRBV28 | few | TRBD2 | TRBJ2-1
CASSQEWASGRVDTQYF | TGCGCCAGCAGCCAAGAATGGGCTAGCGGGAGGGTAGATACGCAGTATTTT | TRBV4-3 | . | TRBD2 | TRBJ2-3
CSATRPGGRYEQYF | TGCAGTGCTACGCGACCCGGGGGGCGCTACGAGCAGTACTTC | TRBV20-1 | . | . | TRBJ2-7
CATGPPVSWNEQFF | TGTGCCACCGGCCCACCGGTGTCCTGGAATGAGCAGTTCTTC | TRBV15 | . | . | TRBJ2-1
CASSLLAGQQRGYTF | TGCGCCAGCAGCTTGCTCGCTGGACAGCAAAGAGGCTACACCTTC | TRBV5-1 | few | . | TRBJ1-2
CASSAAGGGNSPLHF | TGTGCCAGCAGCGCCGCAGGGGGCGGGAATTCACCCCTCCACTTT | TRBV7-9 | . | TRBD1 | TRBJ1-6
CASGSGQAKNIQYF | TGTGCCAGCGGGTCTGGCCAAGCCAAAAACATTCAGTACTTC | TRBV19 | few | . | TRBJ2-4
CASSFGRDHEQYF | TGTGCCAGCAGCTTCGGCAGGGACCACGAGCAGTACTTC | TRBV7-9 | large | . | TRBJ2-7
CASSVNHGGVDEKLFF | TGTGCCAGCAGCGTCAACCATGGGGGGGTTGATGAAAAACTGTTTTTT | TRBV9 | . | . | TRBJ1-4
CASSDRGGVGASTDTQYF | TGTGCCAGCAGTGACCGGGGCGGAGTAGGGGCGAGCACAGATACGCAGTATTTT | TRBV6-4 | . | . | TRBJ2-3
CSVVGEETQYF | TGCAGCGTGGTCGGTGAAGAGACCCAGTACTTC | TRBV29-1 | few | . | TRBJ2-5
CSARGDRRGYEQYF | TGCAGTGCTAGGGGGGACAGGCGGGGGTACGAGCAGTACTTC | TRBV20-1 | . | . | TRBJ2-7
CSVTLGGRYEQYF | TGCAGCGTGACCCTTGGGGGGAGGTACGAGCAGTACTTC | TRBV29-1 | many | . | TRBJ2-7
CASSKVTSGNNEQFF | TGTGCCAGCAGCAAAGTAACTAGCGGAAACAATGAGCAGTTCTTC | TRBV11-2 | . | TRBD2 | TRBJ2-1
CASKDRYNEQFF | TGTGCCAGCAAGGACAGATACAATGAGCAGTTCTTC | TRBV4-2 | few | . | TRBJ2-1
CAISELAGKSYEQYF | TGTGCCATCAGTGAACTAGCGGGGAAATCCTACGAGCAGTACTTC | TRBV10-3 | few | TRBD2 | TRBJ2-7
CASSKGGQTQYF | TGTGCCAGCAGCAAGGGAGGACAGACCCAGTACTTC | TRBV7-9 | . | . | TRBJ2-5
CSVDGGKKYEQYF | TGCAGCGTTGATGGGGGTAAGAAGTACGAGCAGTACTTC | TRBV29-1 | few | . | TRBJ2-7
CASSLVGGVTEAFF | TGTGCCAGCAGCTTAGTAGGGGGGGTCACTGAAGCTTTCTTT | TRBV7-2 | many | . | TRBJ1-1
CASSQEGARQPQHF | TGCGCCAGCAGCCAAGAGGGCGCACGTCAGCCCCAGCATTTT | TRBV4-1 | . | . | TRBJ1-5
CASSLFWTSLGTQYF | TGTGCCAGCAGTTTATTCTGGACTAGCTTAGGCACGCAGTATTTT | TRBV27 | . | TRBD2 | TRBJ2-3
CASSQRTGLTDTQYF | TGCGCCAGCAGCCAAAGGACAGGTCTCACAGATACGCAGTATTTT | TRBV4-3 | once | TRBD1 | TRBJ2-3
CSAPSSGTSSYEQYF | TGCAGTGCCCCATCTAGCGGGACGAGCTCCTACGAGCAGTACTTC | TRBV20-1 | . | TRBD2 | TRBJ2-7
CASSVRAGGDTQYF | TGTGCCAGCAGCGTAAGGGCGGGAGGAGATACGCAGTATTTT | TRBV9 | . | TRBD2 | TRBJ2-3
CASSLQGMHQPQHF | TGTGCCAGCAGCCTACAGGGAATGCATCAGCCCCAGCATTTT | TRBV2 | once | . | TRBJ1-5